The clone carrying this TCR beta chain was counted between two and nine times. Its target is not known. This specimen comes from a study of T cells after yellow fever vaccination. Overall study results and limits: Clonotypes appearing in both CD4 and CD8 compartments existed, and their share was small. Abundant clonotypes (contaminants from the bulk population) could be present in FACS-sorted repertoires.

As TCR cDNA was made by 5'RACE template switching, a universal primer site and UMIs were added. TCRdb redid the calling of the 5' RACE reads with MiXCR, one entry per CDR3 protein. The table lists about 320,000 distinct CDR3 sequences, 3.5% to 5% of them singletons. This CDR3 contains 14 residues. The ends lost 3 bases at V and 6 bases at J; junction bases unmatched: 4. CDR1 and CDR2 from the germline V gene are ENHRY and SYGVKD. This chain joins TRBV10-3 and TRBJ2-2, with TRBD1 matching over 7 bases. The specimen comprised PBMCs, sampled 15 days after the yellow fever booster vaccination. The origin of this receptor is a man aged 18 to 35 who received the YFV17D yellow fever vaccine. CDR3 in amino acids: CAISDYGTAGELFF. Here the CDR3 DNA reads TGTGCCATCAGTGACTACGGGACAGCCGGGGAGCTGTTTTTT.